The 17 T cell receptor beta chains below come from one sample, sequenced in a study of cytomegalovirus exposure and HLA in healthy donors. The PCR used 60 Vbeta and 13 Jbeta primers. The method was immunoSEQ multiplex PCR; TCRdb's version includes in-frame clones alone and lacks a portion of them. The data show 170,000 or so clones, roughly 79% seen once. Sequencing used PBMCs. These receptors came from a woman aged 45 to 65 in good health and CMV-seropositive.

This chain joins TRBV6-5 and TRBJ1-5, with TRBD1 as a possible D gene (6 bases). Germline values: CDR1 MNHEY, CDR2 SVGAGI. V was cut by 10 bases and J by 7 bases, with 23 bases left in between. This CDR3 has 15 amino acids. The CDR3 nucleotides are TGTGCCACCTCGGCACAGGGACCAGGAGGACAGCCCCAGCATTTT. Translated: CATSAQGPGGQPQHF.

This chain connects TRBV18 to TRBJ1-1; 8 bases align to TRBD1. Germline CDR1 reads KGHSH; CDR2 reads LQKENI. This CDR3 region has 13 residues. Germline trimming cut 4 bases from V and 6 bases from J; bases unmatched to any gene: 4. The CDR3 bases are TGTGCCAGCTCACTAACAGGGGGAGCTGAAGCTTTCTTT. Protein sequence: CASSLTGGAEAFF. Together with reference TRBV18 and TRBJ1-1, the CDR3 gives the full variable domain: NAGVMQNPRHLVRRRGQEARLRCSPMKGHSHVYWYRQLPEEGLKFMVYLQKENIIDESGMPKERFSAEFPKEGPSILRIQQVVRGDSAAYFCASSLTGGAEAFFGQGTRLTVV.

The chain uses TRBV2 and TRBJ2-3, with a possible D match to TRBD2 (6 bases). Germline V gene sequence: CDR1 SNHLY, CDR2 FYNNEI. V shed 4 bases and J shed 6 bases, with 17 bases lying between them. There are 15 residues in the CDR3. The DNA for the CDR3 is TGTGCCAGCAGTGCAACATTGCGGGACGGGGATACGCAGTATTTT. Protein: CASSATLRDGDTQYF.

The chain links TRBV30 to TRBJ2-7; a possible D gene is TRBD1 (5 bases). Germline V gene sequence: CDR1 GTSNPN, CDR2 SVGIG (reference sequence). Trimming pared 0 bases from V and 7 bases from J, leaving 13 bases between. This CDR3 has 13 amino acids. CDR3 loop: CAWSVQALGEQYF. The DNA of the CDR3 is TGTGCCTGGAGTGTACAGGCTTTGGGGGAGCAGTACTTC.

This chain joins TRBV7-8 and TRBJ2-7; TRBD2 matches at 12 bases. V trimming: 3 bases; J trimming: 2 bases; junction bases outside the gene matches: 14. The CDR3 is 19 residues long. The germline gives CDR1 SGHVS, CDR2 FQNEAQ. The CDR3 spells CASSFNQILTSGRPYEQYF. DNA of the CDR3: TGTGCCAGCAGCTTTAACCAGATCCTGACTAGCGGGAGACCCTACGAGCAGTACTTC.

The chain combines TRBV5-1 with TRBJ1-2; D gene unclear. V was trimmed by 0 bases and J by 7 bases, leaving 13 bases between them. The CDR3 contains 14 residues. Per the germline V gene, CDR1 is SGHRS and CDR2 is YFSETQ. The CDR3 region has the DNA TGCGCCAGCAGCTTGGTCCTCACCGGAGGTGGCTACACCTTC. It translates to CASSLVLTGGGYTF.

The chain joins TRBV7-6 to TRBJ2-1; 10 bases fit TRBD2. The V gene end was trimmed by 3 bases and the J gene end by 4 bases; junction bases not matched to a gene: 3. This CDR3 comprises 15 residues. Germline V CDR1 and CDR2: SGHVS, FNYEAQ. CDR3 coding DNA: TGTGCCAGCAGCTTCGGACTAGCGGCGTACAATGAGCAGTTCTTC. Translating it yields CASSFGLAAYNEQFF.

The rearrangement links TRBV15 to TRBJ2-5; tentatively, D is TRBD2 (5 bases). Near its end, the DNA agrees better with TRBJ2-7, so the J call may be wrong. The germline gives CDR1 LNHNV, CDR2 YYDKDF (reference sequence). The length of the CDR3 is 14 residues. The CDR3 coding sequence is TGTGCCACCAGCAGAGGAGGGTCCTCCTACGAGCAGTACTTC. It translates to CATSRGGSSYEQYF.

The chain couples TRBV7-9 to TRBJ2-7; 7 nucleotides agree with TRBD2. CDR1 SEHNR and CDR2 FQNEAQ come from the germline V gene (reference sequence). CDR3 size: 17 residues. The trim removed 2 bases at V and 3 bases at J, leaving 13 bases unmatched. The DNA of the CDR3 is TGTGCCAGCAGCTTAACTGCTACAGGCGGGGGTATCTACGAGCAGTACTTC. Translation: CASSLTATGGGIYEQYF.

The V call is TRBV4-3, the J call TRBJ1-2, with D perhaps TRBD1 (6 bases). Trimming cost V 0 bases and J 0 bases, with 11 bases left between them. The CDR3 has 16 amino acids. Germline V gene data show CDR1 as LGHNA and CDR2 as YSLEER. The CDR3 region is CASSQERTAANYGYTF. CDR3 in DNA: TGCGCCAGCAGCCAAGAACGGACAGCAGCTAACTATGGCTACACCTTC.

The gene calls are TRBV18 and TRBJ1-3; D not certain. CDR1 and CDR2 (germline): KGHSH, LQKENI. Trimming cost V 3 bases and J 0 bases, with 6 bases left between them. The CDR3 is made up of 14 amino acids. The CDR3 loop is CASSPGVSGNTIYF. For the CDR3, the DNA is TGTGCCAGCTCACCGGGCGTCTCTGGAAACACCATATATTTT.

The V gene is TRBV28, the J gene TRBJ2-2; 8 nucleotides line up with TRBD1. Germline lookup yields CDR1 MDHEN and CDR2 SYDVKM. The CDR3 runs 16 residues. The J segment lost 1 base and the V segment lost 6 bases, leaving 7 bases of the junction unmatched. The DNA for the CDR3 is TGTGCCAGCAGATCGACCGGGACAGGGAACACCGGGGAGCTGTTTTTT. Amino acid sequence: CASRSTGTGNTGELFF.

The genes are TRBV18 and TRBJ1-1; TRBD1 is a possible D gene (5 bases). The V end lost 3 bases, the J end lost 1 base, and 6 bases lay between the germline ends. This CDR3 has 13 amino acids. From germline, CDR1 is KGHSH and CDR2 LQKENI. Here the CDR3 DNA reads TGTGCCAGCTCACCTCAGGGGAACACTGAAGCTTTCTTT. Amino acids: CASSPQGNTEAFF.

This chain joins TRBV6-5 and TRBJ1-1; 9 positions match TRBD1. CDR1 and CDR2 from the germline V gene are MNHEY and SVGAGI. Trimming cost V 5 bases and J 4 bases; bases outside gene matches: 8. The CDR3 is 15 residues long. CDR3 in DNA: TGTGCCAGCAGTCCGGAACAGGGGGCTGGCACTGAAGCTTTCTTT. It codes for CASSPEQGAGTEAFF.

The V and J genes are TRBV27 and TRBJ1-2; D not resolved. Germline V gene data show CDR1 as MNHEY and CDR2 as SMNVEV (reference sequence). The CDR3 extends over 15 amino acids. With 8 bases removed from V and 4 bases from J, the gap between germline ends came to 20 bases. CDR3 protein: CASGPLVEGVYGYTF. The CDR3 DNA follows: TGTGCCAGCGGACCCCTAGTCGAGGGAGTCTATGGCTACACCTTC.

The chain uses TRBV2 and TRBJ1-5; D ambiguous. This CDR3 comprises 14 residues. V was cut by 6 bases and J by 3 bases, with 12 bases left in between. The germline V gene encodes CDR1 SNHLY and CDR2 FYNNEI. The CDR3 is CASSARDFNQPQHF. The CDR3 coding sequence is TGTGCCAGCAGCGCCCGGGATTTCAATCAGCCCCAGCATTTT. Together with reference TRBV2 and TRBJ1-5, the CDR3 gives the full variable domain: EPEVTQTPSHQVTQMGQEVILRCVPISNHLYFYWYRQILGQKVEFLVSFYNNEISEKSEIFDDQFSVERPDGSNFTLKIRSTKLEDSAMYFCASSARDFNQPQHFGDGTRLSIL.

The chain is built from TRBV9 and TRBJ1-2, with 7 nucleotides matching TRBD1. The J segment lost 3 bases and the V segment lost 3 bases, leaving 8 bases of the junction unmatched. The CDR3 has 15 residues. Per germline, CDR1 SGDLS and CDR2 YYNGEE. The CDR3 loop reads CASSGRQGVDYGYTF. For the CDR3, the DNA is TGTGCCAGCAGCGGGAGACAGGGCGTGGACTATGGCTACACCTTC.